Below are 7 T cell receptor beta chains sequenced from a single sample in a study of shared clonotypes between healthy human individuals. Naive CD8 cells lacked CD45RO, underwent positive selection for CCR7 and left out terminally differentiated effector memory CD45RA+ cells. Measured with immunoSEQ multiplex PCR; TCRdb has only the in-frame clones, and not every one. Counted here are more than 2 million clones, about 95% occurring once; the ten biggest clones make up about 1.1%. The specimen was naive CD8+ T cells sorted from blood. These receptors came from a man between 18 and 29 years old in good health.

In its sample, this clone was seen once. This rearrangement joins TRBV30 to TRBJ2-1; possible D gene TRBD1, 6 bases. This CDR3 spans 13 amino acids. Germline V gives CDR1 GTSNPN, CDR2 SVGIG (reference sequence). V lost 4 bases and J lost 7, with 14 bases in between. CDR3 sequence reads: CAWIGGPINEQFF. The CDR3 nucleotides read TGTGCCTGGATAGGGGGACCCATAAATGAGCAGTTCTTC.

The gene calls are TRBV6-5 and TRBJ2-1, with a tentative D call TRBD2 (5 bases). Trimming removed 2 bases at V and 2 bases at J, with 10 bases between. Germline V gene sequence: CDR1 MNHEY, CDR2 SVGAGI. This CDR3 contains 15 residues. As DNA, the CDR3 is TGTGCCAGCAGTTACCAGACTACGCCCTACAATGAGCAGTTCTTC. Translating gives CASSYQTTPYNEQFF.

The chain employs TRBV4-3 and TRBJ2-1, with TRBD2 matching 7 bases. CDR3 length: 16 amino acids. The V segment lost 0 bases and the J segment 1 base; nucleotides outside the gene matches: 3. Germline V gene data show CDR1 as LGHNA and CDR2 as YSLEER. CDR3: CASSQEGLGSYNEQFF. For the CDR3, the DNA is TGCGCCAGCAGCCAAGAAGGACTAGGGTCCTACAATGAGCAGTTCTTC.

The CDR3 sequence is CASSAGQGMSYTF. DNA for the CDR3: TGTGCCAGTAGTGCCGGACAGGGGATGAGCTACACCTTC. V and J are TRBV19 and TRBJ1-2, with 9 bases matching TRBD1. The V gene's germline CDR1 is LNHDA and CDR2 SQIVND (reference sequence). The junction had 7 bases not matched to a gene; V was cut back by 5 bases and J by 9 bases. CDR3 size: 13 residues.

This chain joins TRBV5-6 and TRBJ2-7; D might be TRBD1 (5 bases). Germline V gene lookup returns CDR1 SGHDT and CDR2 YYEEEE. The V and J ends lost 1 base and 3 bases respectively, with 8 bases between them. The length of the CDR3 is 13 residues. The CDR3 spells CASSLFDSYEQYF. The CDR3 nucleotides read TGTGCCAGCAGCTTGTTTGACAGCTACGAGCAGTACTTC.

Turning to this clone: Other nucleotide sequences from this sample produce the same CDR3. The chain uses TRBV25-1 and TRBJ1-2; a weak D match, TRBD1 (5 bases). Per germline, CDR1 MGHDK and CDR2 SYGVNS. This CDR3 has 11 amino acids. Deletions cut 9 bases from V and 8 bases from J, with 13 bases between. This CDR3 is CASYQGKGYTF. The DNA of the CDR3 is TGTGCCAGTTATCAGGGAAAGGGCTACACCTTC.

On this clone: Within the sample, other DNA sequences also encode this same CDR3. This chain connects TRBV19 to TRBJ2-2; D may be TRBD2 (5 bases). V gave up 1 base and J gave up 7 bases, with 7 bases separating them. Germline V gene sequence: CDR1 LNHDA, CDR2 SQIVND (reference sequence). The CDR3 sequence is 13 residues long. DNA for the CDR3: TGTGCCAGTAGTATAGGGAGCGGCGGGGAGCTGTTTTTT. The encoded protein is CASSIGSGGELFF.